The rows below give T cell receptor beta chains drawn from one sample of a study of cytomegalovirus exposure and HLA in healthy donors. Libraries were prepared by immunoSEQ multiplex PCR; TCRdb keeps only in-frame clonotypes and omits some of them. The table includes fewer than 250,000 clones, around 75% detected once. The sequencing sample was made of PBMCs. The receptors originated from a woman in her fifties or sixties in good health and CMV-seronegative. Both conserved end residues are part of each CDR3. D genes are given only for firm matches. Clone size appears in some rows only: once, few, many, or a class for an expanded clone.

abundance,j_gene,d_gene,v_gene,CDR3nt,CDR3aa
NA,TRBJ2-7,TRBD1,TRBV10-3,TGTGCCATCAGTGAACTGGGACAGGGCGACGAGCAGTACTTC,CAISELGQGDEQYF
few,TRBJ2-7,TRBD1,TRBV28,TGTGCCAGCAGCCCCGTGGGGACAGCCTACGAGCAGTACTTC,CASSPVGTAYEQYF
NA,TRBJ2-2,TRBD2,TRBV5-1,TGCGCCAGCAGCCCGGGGGGGGGACGCAGCACCGGGGAGCTGTTTTTT,CASSPGGGRSTGELFF
NA,TRBJ2-2,TRBD1,TRBV18,TGTGCCAGCTCACCCGCCGGGACAGGAGCCAGGGAGCTGTTTTTT,CASSPAGTGARELFF
NA,TRBJ2-2,TRBD1,TRBV27,TGTGCCAGCAGTAGGACAGGACGGGGCGCGAACACCGGGGAGCTGTTTTTT,CASSRTGRGANTGELFF
few,TRBJ2-5,TRBD2,TRBV15,TGTGCCACCAGCGGGCGGGGGCAAGAGACCCAGTACTTC,CATSGRGQETQYF
NA,TRBJ2-7,NA,TRBV11-3,TGTGCCAGCAGCACCCCGGGAGACAGCTCCTACGAGCAGTACTTC,CASSTPGDSSYEQYF
NA,TRBJ2-1,NA,TRBV9,TGTGCCAGCAGCCCGAGGGGGGGCTTCTCCTACAATGAGCAGTTCTTC,CASSPRGGFSYNEQFF
NA,TRBJ1-6,TRBD1,TRBV7-9,TGTGCCAGCAGCTTAGAGGGACAGGGGAGGCATTCACCCCTCCACTTT,CASSLEGQGRHSPLHF
NA,TRBJ2-1,TRBD1,TRBV30,TGTGCCTGGAGCGGGACAGGGCATGAGCAGTTCTTC,CAWSGTGHEQFF
NA,TRBJ1-2,TRBD1,TRBV4-2,TGTGCCAGCAGCCAAGTGGTCCGGGACAGGGAAAACCGTGGCTACACCTTC,CASSQVVRDRENRGYTF
NA,TRBJ2-3,TRBD1,TRBV7-7,TGTGCTAGTTCGACCGGGACAGGGGGGACAGATACGCAGTATTTT,CASSTGTGGTDTQYF
NA,TRBJ1-3,NA,TRBV7-2,TGTGCCAGCAGCTCGACATTTACTGGAGGAAACACCATATATTTT,CASSSTFTGGNTIYF
NA,TRBJ2-1,NA,TRBV5-1,TGCGCCAGCAGCTTGGCAGGGGGGCGAGTAGGACATGAGCAGTTCTTC,CASSLAGGRVGHEQFF
NA,TRBJ1-5,NA,TRBV9,TGTGCCAGCAGCGTAGGCGGGGGCAATCAGCCCCAGCATTTT,CASSVGGGNQPQHF
NA,TRBJ2-7,NA,TRBV6-1,TGTGCCAGCACCCCGTCGGGGTCCTACGAGCAGTACTTC,CASTPSGSYEQYF
NA,TRBJ1-1,TRBD1,TRBV19,TGTGCCAGTAGTTCACCGGGACAGTCGAACACTGAAGCTTTCTTT,CASSSPGQSNTEAFF
NA,TRBJ1-1,NA,TRBV28,TGTGCCAGCAGTTTAGGTCCGGGGGAAGCTTTCTTT,CASSLGPGEAFF
NA,TRBJ1-2,TRBD1,TRBV5-4,TGTGCCAGCAGCGCTTCGGGACAGGGGATGGGAGGCTACACCTTC,CASSASGQGMGGYTF
NA,TRBJ2-3,NA,TRBV5-4,TGTGCCAGCAGCTTGGTGGACAACCAAGATACGCAGTATTTT,CASSLVDNQDTQYF
few,TRBJ1-2,TRBD1,TRBV6-6,TGTGCCAGCAGTCCGACAGGGGCATATGGCTACACCTTC,CASSPTGAYGYTF
NA,TRBJ1-6,NA,TRBV7-2,TGTGCCAGCAGCCGTCTACAGGGCACGGGATATTCACCCCTCCACTTT,CASSRLQGTGYSPLHF
NA,TRBJ1-6,TRBD1,TRBV6-5,TGTGCCAGCAGTTCGCGAAGGGACAGGGGCTCACCCCTCCACTTT,CASSSRRDRGSPLHF
once,TRBJ2-3,TRBD1,TRBV11-1,TGTGCCAGCAGCGGGACAGGGATCACGGCTAGCACAGATACGCAGTATTTT,CASSGTGITASTDTQYF
NA,TRBJ1-2,TRBD1,TRBV9,TGTGCCAGCAGCGTCGGGACAGAGGATGGCTACACCTTC,CASSVGTEDGYTF
NA,TRBJ2-7,NA,TRBV11-1,TGTGCCAGCAGCATTGGCGACCAGGGCGAGCAGTACTTC,CASSIGDQGEQYF
NA,TRBJ1-2,NA,TRBV28,TGTGCCAGCAGGACAGATAACTATGGCTACACCTTC,CASRTDNYGYTF
NA,TRBJ1-2,NA,TRBV25-1,TGTGCCAGCAGCCTCCGGGGGAACTATGGCTACACCTTC,CASSLRGNYGYTF
once,TRBJ1-2,NA,TRBV27,TGTGCCAGCAGCCTTACAGGGAACTATGGCTACACCTTC,CASSLTGNYGYTF
NA,TRBJ1-4,TRBD1,TRBV7-6,TGTGCCAGCAGCTCCAGGGGGAATGAAAAACTGTTTTTT,CASSSRGNEKLFF
NA,TRBJ1-4,TRBD1,TRBV7-9,TGTGCCAGCAGCTTCGCTGCCGGGACAGGTAACGAAAAACTGTTTTTT,CASSFAAGTGNEKLFF
NA,TRBJ1-3,TRBD1,TRBV6-1,TGTGCCAGCAGTGACGACAGGGTACGACTCTCTGGAAACACCATATATTTT,CASSDDRVRLSGNTIYF
NA,TRBJ2-2,NA,TRBV6-4,TGTGCCAGCAGTGACTCTAGGGGTACCGGGGAGCTGTTTTTT,CASSDSRGTGELFF
NA,TRBJ1-4,NA,TRBV11-2,TGTGCCAGCAGCTTAACGGGGGTCGGGGGTGAAAAACTGTTTTTT,CASSLTGVGGEKLFF
NA,TRBJ1-2,TRBD1,TRBV5-1,TGCGCCAGCAGCTTTAACCAGGGGGCCAGGTATGGCTACACCTTC,CASSFNQGARYGYTF
NA,TRBJ2-5,TRBD2,TRBV7-9,TGTGCCAGCCTGCGCGCGGGAGGTTGGGAGCAGTACTTC,CASLRAGGWEQYF
NA,TRBJ2-3,TRBD2,TRBV4-3,TGCGCCAGCAGCCCGAGACTAGCGGGAGTAACAGATACGCAGTATTTT,CASSPRLAGVTDTQYF
once,TRBJ2-5,NA,TRBV2,TGTGCCAGCAGTCGAGACAACAAAGAGACCCAGTACTTC,CASSRDNKETQYF
NA,TRBJ2-2,NA,TRBV7-8,TGTGCCAGCAGCTTAGGGAGGGTCTCGAACACCGGGGAGCTGTTTTTT,CASSLGRVSNTGELFF
NA,TRBJ1-4,TRBD1,TRBV5-1,TGCGCCAGCAGCAAACTAGGACAGGGTGAAAAACTGTTTTTT,CASSKLGQGEKLFF
NA,TRBJ2-3,NA,TRBV7-3,TGTGCCAGCAGCCTCACAGGATCTAGCACAGATACGCAGTATTTT,CASSLTGSSTDTQYF
NA,TRBJ1-1,NA,TRBV2,TGTGCCAGCAGACTCAGGCGTATGAACACTGAAGCTTTCTTT,CASRLRRMNTEAFF
once,TRBJ1-1,NA,TRBV18,TGTGCCAGCTCACATAGGACAGATTCTGAAGCTTTCTTT,CASSHRTDSEAFF
NA,TRBJ2-7,TRBD1,TRBV6-5,TGTGCCAGCAGTTACGTACAGGGGGCGGGTGAGCAGTACTTC,CASSYVQGAGEQYF
few,TRBJ1-1,TRBD1,TRBV5-8,TGTGCCAGCAGCTTGGGACAGGGCTTAATGAACACTGAAGCTTTCTTT,CASSLGQGLMNTEAFF
NA,TRBJ1-6,NA,TRBV7-2,TGTGCCAGCAGCTTCGCCCCCACGGAGGGCTGGGATTCACCCCTCCACTTT,CASSFAPTEGWDSPLHF
NA,TRBJ2-1,TRBD2,TRBV5-1,TGCGCCAGCAGCTCGGGGGGACTAGTGGGCTCCTACAATGAGCAGTTCTTC,CASSSGGLVGSYNEQFF
NA,TRBJ2-7,TRBD1,TRBV18,TGTGCCAGCTCGTCGGCCGACAGGGGGCCAGAAGAGCAGTACTTC,CASSSADRGPEEQYF
NA,TRBJ2-6,NA,TRBV4-3,TGCGCCAGCAGCCTCAGAGGGCCGACCTCTGGGGCCAACGTCCTGACTTTC,CASSLRGPTSGANVLTF
NA,TRBJ1-2,NA,TRBV28,TGTGCCAGCAGTTTCCGCTACAGCAAACGACAATATGGCTACACCTTC,CASSFRYSKRQYGYTF
NA,TRBJ1-1,NA,TRBV28,TGTGCCAGCAGTTTGGGGAGGGGGTTTCGGACTGAAGCTTTCTTT,CASSLGRGFRTEAFF
NA,TRBJ1-5,NA,TRBV4-2,TGTGCCAGCAGCCAGGGCAGGGGATTTCAGCCCCAGCATTTT,CASSQGRGFQPQHF
NA,TRBJ1-5,TRBD1,TRBV27,TGTGCCAGCAGTTCCCGGACAGGGATAATCGAAAGATATAGCAATCAGCCCCAGCATTTT,CASSSRTGIIERYSNQPQHF
NA,TRBJ2-1,NA,TRBV9,TGTGCCAGCAGCCCAATCGACGGAGTGTCCAATGAGCAGTTCTTC,CASSPIDGVSNEQFF
NA,TRBJ2-3,NA,TRBV29-1,TGCAGCGTTGCCTCGTCGGATACGCAGTATTTT,CSVASSDTQYF
NA,TRBJ1-3,TRBD1,TRBV19,TGTGCCAGTAGACTCGACAGGGGGGCTGGAAACACCATATATTTT,CASRLDRGAGNTIYF
NA,TRBJ1-2,NA,TRBV11-2,TGTGCCAGCAGCTTTGGGGGACTAAACTATGGCTACACCTTC,CASSFGGLNYGYTF
NA,TRBJ1-1,NA,TRBV6-1,TGTGCCAGCAGCCTGGACAGGAACACTGAAGCTTTCTTT,CASSLDRNTEAFF